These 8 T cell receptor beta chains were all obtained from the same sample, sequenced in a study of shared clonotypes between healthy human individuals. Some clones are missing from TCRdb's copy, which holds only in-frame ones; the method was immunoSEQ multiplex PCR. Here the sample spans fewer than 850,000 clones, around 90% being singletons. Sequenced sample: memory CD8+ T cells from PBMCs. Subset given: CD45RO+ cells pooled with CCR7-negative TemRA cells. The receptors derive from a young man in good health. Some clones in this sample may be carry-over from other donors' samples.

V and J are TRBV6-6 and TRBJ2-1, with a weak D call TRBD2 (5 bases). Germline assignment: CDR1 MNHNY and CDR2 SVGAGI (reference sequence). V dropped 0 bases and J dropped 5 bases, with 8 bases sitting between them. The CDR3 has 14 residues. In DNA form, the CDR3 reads TGTGCCAGCAGTTACTCATCCGGGGACAATGAGCAGTTCTTC. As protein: CASSYSSGDNEQFF.

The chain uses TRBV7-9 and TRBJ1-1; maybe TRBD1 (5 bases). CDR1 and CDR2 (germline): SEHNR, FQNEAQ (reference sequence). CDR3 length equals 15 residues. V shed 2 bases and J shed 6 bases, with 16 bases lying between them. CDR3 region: CASSLRGVVLSEAFF. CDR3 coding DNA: TGTGCCAGCAGCTTACGGGGGGTTGTTCTCTCTGAAGCTTTCTTT.

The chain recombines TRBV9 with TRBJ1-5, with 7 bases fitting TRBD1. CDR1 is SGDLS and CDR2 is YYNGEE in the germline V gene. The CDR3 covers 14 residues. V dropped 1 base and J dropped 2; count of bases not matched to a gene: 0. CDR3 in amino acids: CASSVQGGNQPQHF. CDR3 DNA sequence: TGTGCCAGCAGCGTACAGGGGGGCAATCAGCCCCAGCATTTT.

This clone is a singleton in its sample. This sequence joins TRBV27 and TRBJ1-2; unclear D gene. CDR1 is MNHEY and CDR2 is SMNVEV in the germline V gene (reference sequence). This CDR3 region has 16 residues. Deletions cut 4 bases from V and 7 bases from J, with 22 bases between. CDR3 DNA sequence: TGTGCCAGCAGTTCTACTTCGGGATCTGTAGAATCTGGCTACACCTTC. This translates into CASSSTSGSVESGYTF.

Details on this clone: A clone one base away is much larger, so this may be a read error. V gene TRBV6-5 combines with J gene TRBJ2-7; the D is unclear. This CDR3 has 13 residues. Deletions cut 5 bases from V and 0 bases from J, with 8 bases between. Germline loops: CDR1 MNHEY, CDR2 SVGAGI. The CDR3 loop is CASSERSSYEQYF. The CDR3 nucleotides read TGTGCCAGCAGTGAACGGAGCTCCTACGAGCAGTACTTC.

CDR3 in DNA: TGTGCCAGCAGCTTAGTAGGGGTCCGGGGGGAGACCCAGTACTTC. Protein: CASSLVGVRGETQYF. V and J are TRBV7-8 and TRBJ2-5; possible D gene TRBD2, 6 bases. This CDR3 is 15 amino acids long. Looked up from germline, CDR1 is SGHVS and CDR2 is FQNEAQ. The ends were cut back, 1 base at V and 5 bases at J, with 14 bases in the middle.

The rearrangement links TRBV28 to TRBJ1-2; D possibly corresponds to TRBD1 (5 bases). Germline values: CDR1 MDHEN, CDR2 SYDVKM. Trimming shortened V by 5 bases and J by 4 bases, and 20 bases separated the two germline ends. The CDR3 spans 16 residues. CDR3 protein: CASSLTATGTAYGYTF. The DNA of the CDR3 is TGTGCCAGCAGTCTAACCGCCACCGGGACGGCCTATGGCTACACCTTC.

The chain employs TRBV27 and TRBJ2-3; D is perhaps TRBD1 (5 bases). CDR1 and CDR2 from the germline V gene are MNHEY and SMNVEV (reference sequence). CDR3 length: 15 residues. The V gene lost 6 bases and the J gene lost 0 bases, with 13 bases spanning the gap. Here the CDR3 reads CASSPMGQSTDTQYF. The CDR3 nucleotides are TGTGCCAGCAGCCCAATGGGGCAGAGCACAGATACGCAGTATTTT.